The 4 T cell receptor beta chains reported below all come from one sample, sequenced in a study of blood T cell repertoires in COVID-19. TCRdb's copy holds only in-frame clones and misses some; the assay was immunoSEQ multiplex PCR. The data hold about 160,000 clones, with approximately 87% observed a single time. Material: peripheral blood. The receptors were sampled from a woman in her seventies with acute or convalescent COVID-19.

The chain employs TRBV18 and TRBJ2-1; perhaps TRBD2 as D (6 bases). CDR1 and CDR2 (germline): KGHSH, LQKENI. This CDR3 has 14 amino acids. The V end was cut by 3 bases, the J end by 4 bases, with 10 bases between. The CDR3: CASSPWGDYNEQFF. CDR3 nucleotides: TGTGCCAGCTCACCGTGGGGGGATTACAATGAGCAGTTCTTC. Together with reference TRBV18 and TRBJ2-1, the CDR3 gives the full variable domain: NAGVMQNPRHLVRRRGQEARLRCSPMKGHSHVYWYRQLPEEGLKFMVYLQKENIIDESGMPKERFSAEFPKEGPSILRIQQVVRGDSAAYFCASSPWGDYNEQFFGPGTRLTVL.

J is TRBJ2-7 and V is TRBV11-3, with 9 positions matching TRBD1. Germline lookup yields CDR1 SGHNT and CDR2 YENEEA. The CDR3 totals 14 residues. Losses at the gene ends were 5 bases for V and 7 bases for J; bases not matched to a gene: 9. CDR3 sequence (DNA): TGTGCCAGCAGCACCGGGACAGGGTCGGGGGAGCAGTACTTC. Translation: CASSTGTGSGEQYF.

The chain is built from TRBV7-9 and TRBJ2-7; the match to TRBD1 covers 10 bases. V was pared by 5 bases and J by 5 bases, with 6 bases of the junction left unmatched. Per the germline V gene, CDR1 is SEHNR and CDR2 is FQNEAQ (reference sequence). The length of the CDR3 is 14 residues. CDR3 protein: CASSPRDRGNEQYF. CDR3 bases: TGTGCCAGCAGCCCCCGGGACAGGGGAAACGAGCAGTACTTC.

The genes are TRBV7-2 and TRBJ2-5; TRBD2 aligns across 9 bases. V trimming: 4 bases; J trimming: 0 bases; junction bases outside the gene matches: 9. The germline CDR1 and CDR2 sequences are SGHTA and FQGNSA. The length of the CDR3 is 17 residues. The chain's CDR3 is CASSSRTSDRYQETQYF. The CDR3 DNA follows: TGTGCCAGCAGCTCCCGGACTAGCGACCGGTACCAAGAGACCCAGTACTTC.